This T cell receptor (beta chain) is drawn from a study of blood T cell repertoires in COVID-19. The CDR3 length is 14 residues. Germline V gene data show CDR1 as SGDLS and CDR2 as YYNGEE. V lost 3 bases and J lost 4; bases outside the gene matches: 2. Authors' analysis steps: The assay estimated nucleated cells by amplifying reference gene primers. Assay used: immunoSEQ multiplex PCR; TCRdb lists only in-frame clones, some missing. That table gives V, J and clone size, and the DNA gave D and trimming. This sample has about 400,000 clones, with more than 70% found just once. Source material: peripheral blood. The rearrangement uses TRBV9 and TRBJ1-2; 11 bases agree with TRBD1. The receptor comes from a man aged 35-49 years with acute or convalescent COVID-19. The chain's CDR3 is CASSAGTGGYGYTF. In nucleotides, the CDR3 is TGTGCCAGCAGCGCCGGGACAGGGGGCTATGGCTACACCTTC.